Listed below are T cell receptor beta chains from one sample, sequenced in a study of T cells in Graves' hyperthyroidism and ophthalmopathy. MiXCR, run by TCRdb on the multiplex PCR reads, gives a single entry per CDR3 protein. In the table there are approximately 210,000 distinct CDR3 sequences, roughly 18% of which are singletons. Sequenced material: blood. The source of these receptors is a man aged 50-59 years with Graves' hyperthyroidism. CDR3s include the opening cysteine and the closing phenylalanine or tryptophan. D genes are given only for firm matches. Rows may omit the clone size; those that give it use once, few, many or a size class.

D	size	V	J	CDR3	DNA
-	-	TRBV20-1	TRBJ1-5	CSARAGYSNQPQHF	TGCAGTGCTAGAGCAGGGTATAGCAATCAGCCCCAGCATTTT
TRBD2	-	TRBV12-5	TRBJ2-3	CASGLAGGGTDTQYF	TGTGCTAGTGGTTTAGCGGGAGGGGGAACAGATACGCAGTATTTT
TRBD2	few	TRBV4-1	TRBJ2-1	CASSQLTGPLAGAREQFF	TGCGCCAGCAGCCAGCTGACCGGTCCCCTAGCGGGAGCGCGTGAGCAGTTCTTC
-	many	TRBV6-1	TRBJ2-2	CASSEEPRNTGELFF	TGTGCCAGCAGTGAAGAACCTAGGAACACCGGGGAGCTGTTTTTT
-	few	TRBV20-1	TRBJ2-6	CSARGRSGANVLTF	TGCAGTGCTAGAGGCAGGAGTGGGGCCAACGTCCTGACTTTC
-	-	TRBV20-1	TRBJ2-3	CSARDLGVSDTQYF	TGCAGTGCTAGAGATTTGGGAGTGTCGGATACGCAGTATTTT
TRBD2	-	TRBV5-4	TRBJ2-1	CASSLASGRSSYNEQFF	TGTGCCAGCAGCTTAGCTAGCGGGAGGAGCTCCTACAATGAGCAGTTCTTC
-	many	TRBV28	TRBJ2-3	CATRGGVSTDTQYF	TGTGCCACCCGTGGAGGAGTGAGCACAGATACGCAGTATTTT
-	many	TRBV20-1	TRBJ1-1	CSASNNAEAFF	TGCAGTGCTAGTAACAACGCTGAAGCTTTCTTT
-	many	TRBV6-1	TRBJ1-4	CASSSRGQPEKLFF	TGTGCCAGCAGTTCCCGGGGCCAACCCGAAAAACTGTTTTTT
TRBD1	many	TRBV10-3	TRBJ1-1	CAISAGQVNTEAFF	TGTGCCATCAGCGCTGGACAGGTGAACACTGAAGCTTTCTTT
TRBD2	many	TRBV13	TRBJ2-5	CASSLMLREEGETQYF	TGTGCCAGCAGCTTAATGCTGCGGGAGGAAGGGGAGACCCAGTACTTC
TRBD2	many	TRBV7-2	TRBJ2-7	CAVRREGGYEQYF	TGTGCCGTCCGGCGGGAGGGAGGCTACGAGCAGTACTTC
-	-	TRBV5-5	TRBJ2-5	CASSGSRETQYF	TGTGCCAGCAGCGGGAGTCGAGAGACCCAGTACTTC
TRBD2	-	TRBV5-1	TRBJ2-2	CASGGTTPAGELFF	TGCGCCAGCGGCGGGACTACTCCCGCCGGGGAGCTGTTTTTT
-	few	TRBV12-3/TRBV12-4	TRBJ2-7	CASTFGTTFQQYF	TGTGCCAGCACCTTCGGGACAACCTTCCAGCAGTACTTC
-	many	TRBV6-1	TRBJ1-5	CASSRDGVSNQPQHF	TGTGCCAGCAGTAGGGACGGGGTTAGCAATCAGCCCCAGCATTTT
TRBD1	many	TRBV27	TRBJ2-7	CASSHTGGNYEQYF	TGTGCCAGCAGTCACACAGGGGGCAACTACGAGCAGTACTTC
TRBD1	-	TRBV7-9	TRBJ2-4	CASSRGGTGSAKNIQYF	TGTGCCAGCAGCCGTGGAGGGACAGGATCGGCCAAAAACATTCAGTACTTC
TRBD2	-	TRBV20-1	TRBJ2-5	CSALAGGPGVYF	TGCAGTGCCCTAGCGGGAGGGCCAGGAGTGTACTTC
TRBD1	many	TRBV5-1	TRBJ2-1	CASSLAKGQDYNEQFF	TGCGCCAGCAGCTTGGCAAAAGGACAGGACTACAATGAGCAGTTCTTC
TRBD2	-	TRBV6-1	TRBJ2-7	CATARGGSGEQYF	TGTGCCACCGCTCGGGGGGGCTCGGGAGAGCAGTACTTC
-	-	TRBV20-1	TRBJ2-1	CSARAGTSFYNGQFF	TGCAGTGCTAGAGCCGGAACTAGCTTCTACAATGGGCAGTTCTTC
TRBD2	many	TRBV27	TRBJ2-7	CASRALAGGINEQYF	TGTGCCAGCAGAGCACTAGCGGGAGGGATCAACGAGCAGTACTTC
-	-	TRBV15	TRBJ2-2	CATSHRATGSTGELFF	TGTGCCACCAGCCACCGAGCTACAGGGAGCACCGGGGAGCTGTTTTTT
TRBD2	-	TRBV30	TRBJ2-3	CAWTPGTSGRSDTQYF	TGTGCCTGGACCCCTGGGACTAGCGGGAGGTCAGATACGCAGTATTTT
-	many	TRBV18	TRBJ1-1	CASSPSRLIDTEAFF	TGTGCCAGCTCACCCTCCAGGTTGATCGACACTGAAGCTTTCTTT
-	few	TRBV5-1	TRBJ2-5	CASSLDPGETQYF	TGCGCCAGCAGCTTGGACCCCGGGGAGACCCAGTACTTC
-	few	TRBV7-8	TRBJ1-5	CASSSAPGRQPQHF	TGTGCCAGCAGCTCCGCCCCGGGCCGTCAGCCCCAGCATTTT
TRBD2	many	TRBV3-1	TRBJ2-3	CASSRPRAGGETDTQYF	TGTGCCAGCAGCCGGCCCCGAGCGGGAGGGGAGACAGATACGCAGTATTTT
-	many	TRBV7-2	TRBJ1-1	CASSLAGEWSAFF	TGTGCCAGCAGCTTAGCGGGAGAGTGGAGTGCTTTCTTT
-	few	TRBV6-1	TRBJ1-5	CASSERRQRNQPQHF	TGTGCCAGCAGTGAAAGGCGACAGCGCAATCAGCCCCAGCATTTT
-	many	TRBV11-3	TRBJ2-4	CASSLGALNIQYF	TGTGCCAGCAGCTTAGGAGCTCTAAACATTCAGTACTTC
-	many	TRBV2	TRBJ2-5	CATGPEGETQYF	TGTGCCACGGGACCTGAGGGGGAGACCCAGTACTTC
-	few	TRBV6-1	TRBJ2-6	CASSERWGSGANVLTF	TGTGCCAGCAGTGAAAGGTGGGGATCTGGGGCCAACGTCCTGACTTTC
TRBD1	-	TRBV27	TRBJ2-7	CASSARGPTYEQYF	TGTGCCAGCAGTGCCAGGGGGCCTACCTACGAGCAGTACTTC
TRBD1	many	TRBV27	TRBJ2-7	CASRGWTGTGYEQYF	TGTGCCAGCAGAGGATGGACAGGGACGGGCTACGAGCAGTACTTC